This entry concerns a single T cell receptor beta chain. With 4 bases removed from V and 6 bases from J, the gap between germline ends came to 8 bases. The CDR3 loop spans 13 amino acids. Germline CDR1 and CDR2: SGHDT and YYEEEE. This specimen belongs to a study of OX40 agonist ivuxolimab in advanced cancers. Whole-study context: In this trial design, patients received ivuxolimab intravenously at 0.01 to 10 mg/kg every 2 weeks. Eligibility rules accepted prior anti-PD-1, anti-PD-L1 or anti-CTLA-4 therapy, and around 38% had some.

Clones were sequenced by immunoSEQ multiplex PCR, and TCRdb holds only the in-frame ones, with some missing. Here the sample spans under 75,000 clones, 80% to 90% being singletons. The V gene is TRBV5-6, the J gene TRBJ1-6; D may be TRBD1 (6 bases). The sequencing here drew on CD4+ or CD8+ T cells sorted from blood, taken in a trial of the OX40 agonist ivuxolimab. This TCR was recovered from an adult with an advanced solid tumor such as melanoma, head and neck, liver or kidney cancer. The CDR3 loop reads CASSDRINSPLHF. The CDR3 DNA follows: TGTGCCAGCAGCGACAGGATTAATTCACCCCTCCACTTT. The full variable domain, with the rest looked up from reference TRBV5-6 and TRBJ1-6, is DAGVTQSPTHLIKTRGQQVTLRCSPKSGHDTVSWYQQALGQGPQFIFQYYEEEERQRGNFPDRFSGHQFPNYSSELNVNALLLGDSALYLCASSDRINSPLHFGNGTRLTVT.